The 13 T cell receptor beta chains below were found in one sample sequenced in a study of identical twins. TCRdb reanalysed the 5' RACE reads using MiXCR and keeps one entry per CDR3 protein. The sample lists about 920,000 distinct CDR3 sequences; roughly an eighth were seen once. The data also belong to a second study, concerning yellow fever vaccine responses in identical twins.

Sequenced: PBMCs. The receptors derive from a woman under 30 in good health.

The V and J genes are TRBV29-1 and TRBJ1-2; tentatively, D is TRBD1 (6 bases). CDR3 length: 12 amino acids. Germline V CDR1 and CDR2: SQVTM, ANQGSEA. The V and J ends lost 4 bases and 6 bases respectively, with 12 bases between them. CDR3 region: CSVVGQGNGYTF. The CDR3, as DNA: TGCAGCGTTGTAGGGCAGGGGAATGGCTACACCTTC.

This clonotype showed up just a few times. V gene TRBV10-3 combines with J gene TRBJ2-1, with D perhaps TRBD2 (6 bases). V lost 3 bases, J lost 2 bases, and 14 bases lay in between. The CDR3 contains 16 residues. Germline CDR1 reads ENHRY; CDR2 reads SYGVKD. CDR3 loop: CAISDPQRAPYNEQFF. CDR3 DNA sequence: TGTGCCATCAGTGACCCTCAGCGGGCCCCCTACAATGAGCAGTTCTTC.

As regards this clonotype: One end of the junction varies from germline; a read error may be responsible. This rearrangement joins TRBV12-3 or TRBV12-4 to TRBJ2-3, with TRBD2 identical over 11 bases. The length of the CDR3 is 15 residues. CDR3 coding DNA: TGTGCCAGCAGTCCCCTAGCGGGAGGACTAGATATGCAGTATTTT. Protein sequence: CASSPLAGGLDMQYF.

This clonotype has a single count. V usage is TRBV19 and J usage is TRBJ2-3, with 7 bases that match TRBD2. V was clipped by 10 bases and J by 2 bases; unmatched bases: 9. The germline V gene has CDR1 LNHDA and CDR2 SQIVND (reference sequence). This CDR3 is 14 amino acids long. CDR3 DNA: TGTGCCACCAGGTGGGGGGGAGACACAGATACGCAGTATTTT. Translated, it gives CATRWGGDTDTQYF.

The chain links TRBV5-1 to TRBJ2-3; 11 nucleotides line up with TRBD2. The V gene's germline CDR1 is SGHRS and CDR2 YFSETQ. CDR3 length: 16 residues. Unmatched junction bases numbered 6, after V lost 4 bases and J lost 2 bases. The CDR3 is CASSVGTSGPTDTQYF. CDR3 bases: TGCGCCAGCAGCGTCGGGACTAGCGGACCCACAGATACGCAGTATTTT.

V gene TRBV6-5 combines with J gene TRBJ2-1, with unresolved D. From germline, CDR1 is MNHEY and CDR2 SVGAGI. Trimming removed 2 bases at V and 8 bases at J, with 16 bases between. This CDR3 region has 15 residues. Here the CDR3 DNA reads TGTGCCAGCAGTTACCCTTTGGGGAATGTCCATGAGCAGTTCTTC. This translates into CASSYPLGNVHEQFF.

This clonotype was observed a handful of times. This sequence joins TRBV14 and TRBJ2-2, with D perhaps being TRBD1 or TRBD2 (6 bases each). V lost 3 bases and J 4 bases, leaving 12 bases between the germline ends. This CDR3 contains 15 residues. Germline CDR1 reads SGHDN; CDR2 reads FVKESK. CDR3 coding DNA: TGTGCCAGCAGCCAGGGGGCGGGGAGCACCGGGGAGCTGTTTTTT. Protein sequence: CASSQGAGSTGELFF.

The chain uses TRBV2 and TRBJ1-1; perhaps TRBD1 as D (5 bases). This CDR3 comprises 14 residues. Trimming shortened V by 6 bases and J by 4 bases, and 15 bases separated the two germline ends. CDR1 is SNHLY and CDR2 is FYNNEI in the germline V gene. DNA of the CDR3: TGTGCCAGCAGGCCCGCGGGGAGGGGCACTGAAGCTTTCTTT. It codes for CASRPAGRGTEAFF.

This clonotype was seen more than once but under ten times. This chain connects TRBV29-1 to TRBJ1-1; D is ambiguous. Germline CDR1 SQVTM, CDR2 ANQGSEA. This CDR3 region has 11 residues. The V end was cut by 4 bases, the J end by 4 bases, with 7 bases between. CDR3 sequence (DNA): TGCAGCGTTGTGGTGAGCACTGAAGCTTTCTTT. Amino acids: CSVVVSTEAFF.

This chain links TRBV10-2 with TRBJ2-2; D gene uncertain. The CDR3 totals 12 residues. CDR1 and CDR2 from the germline V gene are WSHSY and SAAADI. The ends were cut back, 3 bases at V and 6 bases at J, with 5 bases in the middle. As DNA, the CDR3 is TGCGCCAGCAGTGAAACTTCCGGGGAGCTGTTTTTT. Translation gives CASSETSGELFF.

This clonotype was seen more than once but under ten times. The chain carries TRBV28 and TRBJ1-6, with D perhaps matching TRBD1 (6 bases). The CDR3 runs to 14 residues. Germline values: CDR1 MDHEN, CDR2 SYDVKM. Trimming removed 5 bases at V and 10 bases at J, with 15 bases between. CDR3 loop: CASSKDRIHSPLHF. CDR3 nucleotides: TGTGCCAGCAGTAAAGACAGGATCCACTCACCCCTCCACTTT. Variable domain in full (rest from reference TRBV28 and TRBJ1-6): DVKVTQSSRYLVKRTGEKVFLECVQDMDHENMFWYRQDPGLGLRLIYFSYDVKMKEKGDIPEGYSVSREKKERFSLILESASTNQTSMYLCASSKDRIHSPLHFGNGTRLTVT.

This clonotype came up a few times. This rearrangement joins TRBV20-1 to TRBJ2-1; TRBD2 aligns across 7 bases. After removal of 3 bases from V and 9 bases from J, the junction contained 11 bases not matched to a gene. The CDR3 is made up of 14 amino acids. Germline V gene sequence: CDR1 DFQATT, CDR2 SNEGSKA (reference sequence). Here the CDR3 reads CSARLGLEFGEQFF. CDR3 in DNA: TGCAGTGCTAGGCTAGGACTAGAATTCGGTGAGCAGTTCTTC.

This clonotype was counted many times. The chain employs TRBV20-1 and TRBJ1-5; D may be TRBD1 (5 bases). The CDR3 loop spans 13 amino acids. The germline V gene encodes CDR1 DFQATT and CDR2 SNEGSKA (reference sequence). Trimming stripped 5 bases from V and 2 bases from J, with 10 bases between. The CDR3 nucleotides read TGCAGTGCTCCCACAGGTCGCAATCAGCCCCAGCATTTT. Translating gives CSAPTGRNQPQHF.